This T cell receptor beta chain originates from a study of identical twins. In regard to this clonotype: Its antigen is still unknown.

The CDR3 covers 13 residues. Germline V CDR1 and CDR2: GTSNPN, SVGIG (reference sequence). V lost 1 base and J 9 bases, leaving 15 bases between the germline ends. TCRdb ran MiXCR on the 5' RACE reads and lists one entry per CDR3 protein. Of roughly 700,000 distinct CDR3 sequences listed, 8.6% are singletons. General study points: In zero-insertion analyses, partial confounding could arise from invariant MAIT and iNKT cells.

The sample was also reused in another study, on yellow fever vaccine responses in identical twins.

The sequencing sample was made of PBMCs. V is TRBV30 and J is TRBJ1-1; tentative D call: TRBD1 (6 bases). This clonotype originated in a woman aged 18 to 35 in good health. The CDR3 DNA sequence: TGTGCCTGGAGTGCTTCGGGACAAGATAAAGCTTTCTTT. This translates into CAWSASGQDKAFF. The full variable domain, completed using reference TRBV30 and TRBJ1-1, is SQTIHQWPATLVQPVGSPLSLECTVEGTSNPNLYWYRQAAGRGLQLLFYSVGIGQISSEVPQNLSASRPQDRQFILSSKKLLLSDSGFYLCAWSASGQDKAFFGQGTRLTVV.